Listed below are T cell receptor beta chains from one sample, sequenced in a study of blood T cell repertoires in COVID-19. Repertoires were generated with immunoSEQ multiplex PCR, while TCRdb's copy carries only in-frame clones and drops some. The top ten hold around 1.5% of the sample, which has 200,000 to 250,000 clones, around 90% seen once. The sequencing sample was made of peripheral blood. Receptors were obtained from a man aged 18 to 29 with active or convalescent COVID-19. Both conserved end residues are part of each CDR3. The order of the fields is J gene, V gene, CDR3 length, clone size, CDR3 protein. Size values are once, few and many counts, or a class for expanded clones, and some rows have none.

j_gene: TRBJ2-1; v_gene: TRBV27; len: 16; abundance: once; CDR3aa: CASSFQSGTSVNEQFF
j_gene: TRBJ1-1; v_gene: TRBV9; len: 14; abundance: NA; CDR3aa: CASSTRQGATEAFF
j_gene: TRBJ2-7; v_gene: TRBV6-2/TRBV6-3; len: 17; abundance: NA; CDR3aa: CASSPRTGIGRDYEQYF
j_gene: TRBJ2-1; v_gene: TRBV28; len: 12; abundance: NA; CDR3aa: CASSWGVMEQFF
j_gene: TRBJ1-2; v_gene: TRBV27; len: 15; abundance: NA; CDR3aa: CASSPPGTGIPSYTF
j_gene: TRBJ2-1; v_gene: TRBV4-2; len: 16; abundance: NA; CDR3aa: CASSQDSLAGANEQFF
j_gene: TRBJ1-6; v_gene: TRBV2; len: 13; abundance: NA; CDR3aa: CATGTDYNSPLHF
j_gene: TRBJ2-7; v_gene: TRBV19; len: 18; abundance: once; CDR3aa: CASSPSFPGQGFLYEQYF
j_gene: TRBJ2-5; v_gene: TRBV2; len: 15; abundance: NA; CDR3aa: CASSEGPGSRSDQYF
j_gene: TRBJ1-1; v_gene: TRBV3-1/TRBV3-2; len: 14; abundance: few; CDR3aa: CASTDGPRGTEAFF
j_gene: TRBJ2-2; v_gene: TRBV19; len: 17; abundance: NA; CDR3aa: CASRTAGTGSATGELFF
j_gene: TRBJ2-7; v_gene: TRBV15; len: 16; abundance: NA; CDR3aa: CATSRDLGGKGYEQYF
j_gene: TRBJ2-1; v_gene: TRBV14; len: 19; abundance: NA; CDR3aa: CASSQSMGGTSGRIYEQFF
j_gene: TRBJ1-4; v_gene: TRBV30; len: 14; abundance: NA; CDR3aa: CAWDPGTGGRKLFF
j_gene: TRBJ1-1; v_gene: TRBV10-3; len: 13; abundance: NA; CDR3aa: CASRGGDATEAFF